The clone carrying this T cell receptor (beta chain) was recorded a few times. This entry comes from a study of CD8+ T cells in alopecia areata. In each case, RNA was isolated and then reverse transcribed into cDNA as the sequencing template. Here immunoSEQ multiplex PCR was the method, and the copy in TCRdb shows in-frame clones only, minus some. Among roughly 190,000 clones, 45% to 75% were seen once, and the ten largest hold over 0.55%. Treatment of the sample: oral pan-JAK inhibitor, 5-10 mg twice daily. Source: CD4+ T cells sorted from blood, taken at week 4, from a patient treated with tofacitinib. This receptor was identified in a human donor with alopecia areata.

CDR3 DNA sequence: TGCAGCGCCCTGGGTCGGGGATTCTCCTACAATGAGCAGTTCTTC. It translates to CSALGRGFSYNEQFF. The chain links TRBV29-1 to TRBJ2-1; weak D call: TRBD2 (5 bases). This CDR3 comprises 15 residues. The V and J ends lost 7 bases and 0 bases respectively, with 16 bases between them. CDR1 SQVTM and CDR2 ANQGSEA come from the germline V gene.